The 20 T cell receptor beta chains presented below share a single source sample, sequenced in a study of blood T cell repertoires in COVID-19. Sequencing used immunoSEQ multiplex PCR; TCRdb keeps in-frame clones, though not all of them. This table holds hundreds of thousands of clones, about four fifths found once. Sequencing input: peripheral blood. The receptors here all came from a woman in her 70s with acute or convalescent COVID-19.

The rearrangement uses TRBV19 and TRBJ1-4, with D possibly TRBD1 on 5 matching bases. V lost 3 bases to trimming and J lost 4 bases, with 9 bases between them. Germline-derived CDR1 and CDR2 are LNHDA and SQIVND (reference sequence). CDR3 length: 14 residues. The CDR3 spells CASSISTVNEKLFF. The CDR3 DNA is TGTGCCAGTAGTATCTCGACAGTTAATGAAAAACTGTTTTTT.

This clone was observed once. The CDR3 DNA follows: TGTGCCACCAGCGGGGGGGACAGGAACTATGGCTACACCTTC. It translates to CATSGGDRNYGYTF. The chain combines TRBV15 with TRBJ1-2; TRBD1 matches at 8 bases. The germline V gene has CDR1 LNHNV and CDR2 YYDKDF (reference sequence). Trimming took 5 bases from V and 2 from J; bases not matched to a gene: 4. The CDR3 consists of 14 residues.

This clone occurred once. The chain uses TRBV21-1 and TRBJ2-3; the DNA was not used to check the table's D call, TRBD2. TRBV21-1 is a known pseudogene. CDR3 size: 18 residues. The CDR3 protein is CARKDSGGDSRVTDTQYF. Written as DNA, the CDR3 is TGTGCCAGGAAGGATAGCGGGGGGGATTCGCGGGTCACAGATACGCAGTATTTT.

The chain joins TRBV18 to TRBJ1-6; D gene uncertain. The CDR3 sequence is 13 residues long. The ends were cut back, 3 bases at V and 11 bases at J, with 11 bases in the middle. Germline values: CDR1 KGHSH, CDR2 LQKENI. CDR3 sequence reads: CASSPNTGPPLHF. CDR3 DNA: TGTGCCAGCTCACCTAATACGGGTCCACCCCTCCACTTT.

The CDR3 is CASSQVRGQGTTRNEKLFF. The CDR3, as DNA: TGTGCCAGCAGCCAAGTCAGGGGACAGGGCACCACCCGTAATGAAAAACTGTTTTTT. The V and J genes are TRBV3-1 (or the pseudogene TRBV3-2) and TRBJ1-4; 9 nucleotides agree with TRBD1. The germline gives CDR1 LGHDT, CDR2 YNNKEL (reference sequence). CDR3 size: 19 residues. V trimming: 1 base; J trimming: 4 bases; junction bases outside the gene matches: 13.

For this clone: This CDR3 fails to terminate in the conserved phenylalanine or tryptophan, so it likely reflects a read error. The DNA is left out, because the CDR3 cannot be placed on it with certainty; the CDR3 is given as TCRdb lists it. The rearrangement links TRBV21-1 to TRBJ1-5; TRBD1 is taken as the D call from the table, unchecked against the DNA. TRBV21-1 is a recognized pseudogene. The CDR3 sequence runs 14 residues, both termini included. The CDR3 sequence is CASSKGLKDRGHLR.

The V gene is TRBV3-1 (or the pseudogene TRBV3-2), the J gene TRBJ2-3; no clear D gene. In germline, CDR1 is LGHDT, CDR2 YNNKEL (reference sequence). There are 16 residues in the CDR3. The ends were cut back, 4 bases at V and 0 bases at J, with 14 bases in the middle. The CDR3 nucleotides are TGTGCCAGCAGCCCCCTGTCGATGACTAGCACAGATACGCAGTATTTT. This translates into CASSPLSMTSTDTQYF.

This chain links TRBV5-4 with TRBJ2-3, with TRBD2 matching over 8 bases. Germline V lookup: CDR1 SGHNT, CDR2 YYREEE (reference sequence). Trimming at V came to 6 bases and at J to 0 bases, leaving 6 bases not matched to a gene. The CDR3 is 15 residues long. CDR3 residues: CASIAGGESTDTQYF. The CDR3 DNA reads as TGTGCCAGCATCGCGGGGGGTGAAAGCACAGATACGCAGTATTTT.

This clone was detected only a few times. The gene calls are TRBV6-5 and TRBJ1-1; D remains unclear. The CDR3 covers 13 residues. The germline V gene has CDR1 MNHEY and CDR2 SVGAGI. V shed 7 bases and J shed 3 bases, with 12 bases lying between them. The CDR3: CASTRVRDTEAFF. DNA of the CDR3: TGTGCCAGCACCCGGGTTCGGGACACTGAAGCTTTCTTT.

The gene calls are TRBV4-1 and TRBJ2-1; TRBD2 is a possible D gene (7 bases). The CDR3 spans 17 residues. Germline loops: CDR1 MGHRA, CDR2 YSYEKL. V was cut by 3 bases and J by 4 bases, with 19 bases left in between. The CDR3 spells CASSHGLGGGSYNEQFF. For the CDR3, the DNA is TGCGCCAGCAGCCACGGCCTGGGGGGGGGCTCTTACAATGAGCAGTTCTTC.

The chain has TRBV5-4 and TRBJ1-6; D is perhaps TRBD1 (6 bases). Trimming removed 0 bases at V and 6 bases at J, with 7 bases between. Germline V lookup: CDR1 SGHNT, CDR2 YYREEE (reference sequence). The CDR3 loop spans 14 amino acids. CDR3 sequence (DNA): TGTGCCAGCAGCTTGGACAGGGTTAATTCACCCCTCCACTTT. This codes for CASSLDRVNSPLHF.

The chain recombines TRBV5-1 with TRBJ2-7; possibly TRBD2 for D (6 bases). Trimming removed 6 bases from V and 2 bases from J, with 15 bases in between. CDR3 length: 14 residues. Germline loops: CDR1 SGHRS, CDR2 YFSETQ. CDR3 sequence reads: CASNRDGGTYEQYF. CDR3 DNA: TGCGCCAGCAACCGAGACGGGGGAACCTACGAGCAGTACTTC.

The rearrangement joins TRBV19 to TRBJ1-3; D unclear. Germline V lookup: CDR1 LNHDA, CDR2 SQIVND (reference sequence). CDR3 size: 16 residues. Trimming pared 4 bases from V and 2 bases from J, leaving 15 bases between. CDR3 coding DNA: TGTGCCAGTAGTACGACCGCGCAGGCAACTGGAAACACCATATATTTT. Translation: CASSTTAQATGNTIYF.

This rearrangement joins TRBV11-2 to TRBJ2-1, with D perhaps matching TRBD2 (6 bases). CDR1 is SGHAT, CDR2 FQNNGV, per germline. Trimming took 0 bases from V and 5 from J, leaving 11 bases between them. This CDR3 spans 15 amino acids. Written as DNA, the CDR3 is TGTGCCAGCAGCTTAGACCCGACTAGTGACAATGAGCAGTTCTTC. Translating it yields CASSLDPTSDNEQFF.

The rearrangement links TRBV24-1 to TRBJ2-2; TRBD1 matches at 8 bases. Trimming removed 0 bases from V and 6 bases from J; junction bases left unmatched: 5. Germline values: CDR1 KGHDR, CDR2 SFDVKD. This CDR3 region has 16 residues. As DNA, the CDR3 is TGTGCCACCAGTGATTTGGGACAGGGATATTCCGGGGAGCTGTTTTTT. Translated: CATSDLGQGYSGELFF.

V gene TRBV7-2 combines with J gene TRBJ2-5, with 11 bases identical to TRBD2. Germline CDR1 reads SGHTA; CDR2 reads FQGNSA. This CDR3 has 17 residues. V was clipped by 5 bases and J by 5 bases; unmatched bases: 13. The CDR3 coding sequence is TGTGCCAGCAGCCTTCCGCCCCTAGCGGGGGGTGGGGAGACCCAGTACTTC. This gives the protein CASSLPPLAGGGETQYF.

This chain joins TRBV28 and TRBJ1-6; no clear D gene. In germline, CDR1 is MDHEN, CDR2 SYDVKM. CDR3 length: 15 amino acids. Trimming shortened V by 2 bases and J by 5 bases, and 10 bases separated the two germline ends. CDR3 residues: CASSLTSPNNSPLHF. DNA of the CDR3: TGTGCCAGCAGTTTAACGAGTCCGAATAATTCACCCCTCCACTTT.

The V and J genes are TRBV30 and TRBJ2-1; the D is unclear. The length of the CDR3 is 13 residues. The germline CDR1 and CDR2 sequences are GTSNPN and SVGIG (reference sequence). Deletions cut 2 bases from V and 3 bases from J, with 8 bases between. CDR3 DNA: TGTGCCTGGAGTTGGGCCGGCTACAATGAGCAGTTCTTC. This codes for CAWSWAGYNEQFF.

This chain links TRBV6-5 with TRBJ1-1, with unresolved D. The germline gives CDR1 MNHEY, CDR2 SVGAGI. The CDR3 has 13 amino acids. Between the trimmed V and J ends, which lost 4 bases and 10 bases, there was a span of 16 bases. The CDR3 DNA reads TGTGCCAGCAGTTCAAGCCTCGCGCCCCCAGCTTTCTTT. Translated, it gives CASSSSLAPPAFF.

V gene TRBV3-1 (or the pseudogene TRBV3-2) combines with J gene TRBJ2-5; TRBD1 might be the D (6 bases). V lost 1 base to trimming and J lost 3 bases, with 9 bases between them. CDR3 length: 14 amino acids. Germline V gene data show CDR1 as LGHDT and CDR2 as YNNKEL (reference sequence). The CDR3 loop reads CASSQVTGKETQYF. CDR3 DNA: TGTGCCAGCAGCCAAGTTACAGGGAAAGAGACCCAGTACTTC.